Listed below are T cell receptor beta chains from one sample, sequenced in a study of shared clonotypes between healthy human individuals. Produced via immunoSEQ multiplex PCR; TCRdb's table is partial and in-frame only. The table includes 2 million to 2.5 million clones, roughly 93% detected once. Sequencing was done on a sample of naive CD4+ T cells from PBMCs. All receptors derive from a man aged 18 to 30 in good health. Some clones in this sample may be carry-over from other donors' samples. Both conserved end residues are part of each CDR3. Fields, in order: J gene, V gene, CDR3 protein.

j_gene: TRBJ2-2; v_gene: TRBV5-4; CDR3aa: CASSFGTEGGELFF
j_gene: TRBJ2-3; v_gene: TRBV4-3; CDR3aa: CASSQEFGTSWPTDTQYF
j_gene: TRBJ2-6; v_gene: TRBV6-4; CDR3aa: CASSAHPPSSGANVLTF
j_gene: TRBJ1-1; v_gene: TRBV28; CDR3aa: CASSSPGAGDVPSWAFF
j_gene: TRBJ2-2; v_gene: TRBV5-1; CDR3aa: CASSSGGTRTTGELFF
j_gene: TRBJ2-5; v_gene: TRBV2; CDR3aa: CASSEAGGQGGTQYF
j_gene: TRBJ2-1; v_gene: TRBV20-1; CDR3aa: CSANGDEQFF
j_gene: TRBJ2-7; v_gene: TRBV19; CDR3aa: CAILKALRTDYYEQYF
j_gene: TRBJ2-5; v_gene: TRBV7-9; CDR3aa: CASSSPGTSGLETQYF
j_gene: TRBJ2-3; v_gene: TRBV6-1; CDR3aa: CASSLRQGSTDTQYF
j_gene: TRBJ1-5; v_gene: TRBV10-3; CDR3aa: CAISESGAMNQPQHF
j_gene: TRBJ2-7; v_gene: TRBV2; CDR3aa: CASSETFGDGEQYF
j_gene: TRBJ1-1; v_gene: TRBV7-2; CDR3aa: CASSAGQGAAGGTEAFF
j_gene: TRBJ2-7; v_gene: TRBV5-6; CDR3aa: CASSLGETAIYEQYF
j_gene: TRBJ2-2; v_gene: TRBV18; CDR3aa: CASSQEGQGHGELFF
j_gene: TRBJ1-5; v_gene: TRBV5-1; CDR3aa: CASRTGTGGYQPQHF
j_gene: TRBJ2-5; v_gene: TRBV11-3; CDR3aa: CASSPGRKETQYF
j_gene: TRBJ2-3; v_gene: TRBV5-1; CDR3aa: CASSTGSTDTQYF
j_gene: TRBJ2-6; v_gene: TRBV29-1; CDR3aa: CSVPRAGAGANVLTF
j_gene: TRBJ2-5; v_gene: TRBV2; CDR3aa: CASSEIRGVRETQYF
j_gene: TRBJ2-2; v_gene: TRBV19; CDR3aa: CASRFRGLEDTGELFF
j_gene: TRBJ2-7; v_gene: TRBV4-3; CDR3aa: CASSQDSHSYEQYF
j_gene: TRBJ2-4; v_gene: TRBV28; CDR3aa: CASGGRDLKNIQYF
j_gene: TRBJ2-7; v_gene: TRBV20-1; CDR3aa: CSAVPEEQYF
j_gene: TRBJ1-5; v_gene: TRBV21-1; CDR3aa: CASVGLLYF
j_gene: TRBJ1-2; v_gene: TRBV28; CDR3aa: CASNGTPYGYTF
j_gene: TRBJ2-3; v_gene: TRBV11-3; CDR3aa: CASSLGPSGTSTDTQYF
j_gene: TRBJ2-7; v_gene: TRBV6-1; CDR3aa: CASSEIRRGPHEQYF
j_gene: TRBJ2-1; v_gene: TRBV5-1; CDR3aa: CASSSITSGRLNEQFF
j_gene: TRBJ2-7; v_gene: TRBV7-3; CDR3aa: CASSLNPGSYEQYF
j_gene: TRBJ1-4; v_gene: TRBV7-8; CDR3aa: CASSYRPPRNEKLFF
j_gene: TRBJ2-2; v_gene: TRBV6-1; CDR3aa: CASTRTGELFF
j_gene: TRBJ2-1; v_gene: TRBV27; CDR3aa: CASSEPGRHNEQFF
j_gene: TRBJ2-3; v_gene: TRBV28; CDR3aa: CASTPTGKDTQYF
j_gene: TRBJ2-3; v_gene: TRBV4-3; CDR3aa: CASSRQSTDTQYF
j_gene: TRBJ1-2; v_gene: TRBV29-1; CDR3aa: CSVVTDSAGDYGYTF
j_gene: TRBJ2-1; v_gene: TRBV28; CDR3aa: CASRTIPGDYNEQFF
j_gene: TRBJ1-1; v_gene: TRBV7-8; CDR3aa: CASSSGRRNTEAFF
j_gene: TRBJ1-2; v_gene: TRBV14; CDR3aa: CASSQSYYGYTF
j_gene: TRBJ2-2; v_gene: TRBV2; CDR3aa: CASTGQGFGTGELFF
j_gene: TRBJ2-7; v_gene: TRBV10-1; CDR3aa: CASTDEQYF
j_gene: TRBJ2-2; v_gene: TRBV28; CDR3aa: CASRRRLAGGTGELFF
j_gene: TRBJ1-4; v_gene: TRBV28; CDR3aa: CASSPGRSDEKLFF
j_gene: TRBJ1-2; v_gene: TRBV6-1; CDR3aa: CASSGGGRNYGYTF
j_gene: TRBJ2-5; v_gene: TRBV5-1; CDR3aa: CASSLPQGRRTQYF
j_gene: TRBJ2-3; v_gene: TRBV19; CDR3aa: CASSIPGALRGTQYF
j_gene: TRBJ1-2; v_gene: TRBV27; CDR3aa: CATRPYPQANYGYTF
j_gene: TRBJ1-5; v_gene: TRBV6-5; CDR3aa: CASSYEGQGQPQHF
j_gene: TRBJ2-3; v_gene: TRBV6-5; CDR3aa: CASSYGTSGSTDTQYF
j_gene: TRBJ2-2; v_gene: TRBV2; CDR3aa: CASSEARPGDTGELFF
j_gene: TRBJ2-7; v_gene: TRBV30; CDR3aa: CAWSALGHSYEQYF
j_gene: TRBJ2-3; v_gene: TRBV28; CDR3aa: CASSPPAGRTDTQYF